Given below is one TCR beta chain in context. Its recognized antigen is unknown. The record has no base qualities; no much larger clone is one base away. Libraries were prepared through 5' RACE. Instrument used: Illumina HiSeq 2000. A universal primer binding site was introduced by template switching, and a unique molecular identifier was present in the final cDNA, enabling accurate counting of TCR cDNA molecules. First-strand cDNA for TCR alpha and beta chains was synthesized from specific primers in the conserved constant-segment region. Each cDNA library was double barcoded, with a SMART-Mk sample barcode plus Illumina barcodes, to control for contamination. TruSeq adapter sequences, together with Illumina sample barcodes, were added in two successive PCR steps. Sequencing of the TCR alpha and beta cDNA libraries was done on the Illumina HiSeq platform using custom primers. In the paper's pipeline: MiGEC was used to process raw reads and extract unique molecular identifiers, and MiXCR was used to find CDR3 positions. For each individual, recombination models were inferred using an EM algorithm with the repgenHMM and IGoR tools. The tcR package in R was used for shared clonotype analysis, with sharing normalized by the product of cloneset sizes. To study raw recombination without the effects of thymic and clonal selection, out-of-frame nonproductive sequences were analyzed. TCRdb redid the processing of the public reads, applying fastp at Q25 and MiXCR, and retained in-frame beta chains. Each record represents a unique CDR3 protein, reported with the most common genes and DNA among its rows. The V and J calls and clone size come from TCRdb's table, not from the authors' own analysis. The sample contains about 250,000 distinct CDR3 sequences, around 15% of them found a single time. Approximately 8.2% of the sample is held by the ten biggest clonotypes.

This entry is derived from a study of identical twins listed by TCRdb under 2016. The study in broad terms: To test whether fetal clonotypes persist, the study used deep sequencing on TCR alpha and beta repertoires from monozygotic twins, unrelated adults of various ages, and cord blood. To rule out contamination, the twin experiments were replicated at different times with different library preparation protocols. The study at large found these results: Out-of-frame TCR alpha sequences shared between twins showed an excess of low generation-probability sequences compared with coincidental sharing between unrelated individuals. Fewer insertions were carried by abundant cord blood beta clonotypes; a weaker similar trend was observed in young adult naive repertoires, while no such trend was observed in memory repertoires. Excess twin sharing in beta out-of-frame sequences was weaker because fewer shared sequences lowered the signal-to-noise ratio. Recombination models systematically underestimated out-of-frame TCR alpha sharing in monozygotic twins but agreed with sharing between unrelated individuals. Invariant T cells such as MAIT and iNKT could partly confound zero-insertion analyses, though diverse VJ usage argued against this for most clonotypes. Because the same donors could not be followed over many years, conclusions were based on cross-sectional statistical analysis.

At the junction V is shortened by 6 bases and J by 6 bases, with 22 bases in between. CDR3 length: 15 amino acids, cysteine to phenylalanine. CDR3 DNA is the only sequence kept; it has 45 bases, read in frame from the first base. Taken from the germline V gene (reference sequence), the CDR1 and CDR2 loops are DFQATT and SNEGSKA. Only healthy Caucasian donors were included. Miltenyi CD45RO+ enrichment and human naive T-cell isolation kits were used to isolate memory (CD45RO+) and naive T cells from PBMC. The chain joins TRBV20-1 to TRBJ2-3; the D gene is perhaps TRBD2, from 6 matching bases. Material: memory (CD45RO+) T cells sorted from blood. The cell subset or site label of this sample denotes: CD45RO+ enriched T cells. The TCR comes from a woman aged 18-29 years in good health. At the DNA level, the sequence is TGCAGTGCCTCGCTTCTAGCGCCGAGGGTTGATACGCAGTATTTT. The encoded protein is CSASLLAPRVDTQYF.